This is a list of T cell receptor beta chains from one sample in a study of shared clonotypes between healthy human individuals. Using immunoSEQ multiplex PCR, the repertoire was profiled, and TCRdb retains in-frame clones only, with some absent. Of fewer than 3 million clones listed, 80% to 95% are singletons. The sample comprised naive CD4+ T cells from PBMCs. The source of these receptors is a man aged 18 to 35 in good health. Some clones in this sample may be carry-over from other donors' samples. Each CDR3 is given without its conserved first and last residue.

j_gene	v_gene	CDR3aa
TRBJ1-2	TRBV28	ASSRYYGYT
TRBJ2-2	TRBV5-1	ASSLRQATRQLF
TRBJ2-7	TRBV4-1	ASSQGTSGSSYEQY
TRBJ2-4	TRBV19	ASSISGSSNQHIQY
TRBJ2-2	TRBV9	ASSVAPLASGELF
TRBJ2-3	TRBV7-2	ASSLRSSSPPDTQY
TRBJ1-1	TRBV18	ASSPGTGTWTEAF
TRBJ2-7	TRBV4-3	ASSQRGSGGYEQY
TRBJ2-7	TRBV25-1	ASSEAGRGYEQY
TRBJ2-4	TRBV29-1	SGYDTGKGGIQY
TRBJ1-5	TRBV19	ASSIEVNQPQH
TRBJ1-1	TRBV18	ASSPPHGTGETEAF
TRBJ1-5	TRBV19	ASSIGGESNQPQH
TRBJ1-1	TRBV2	ASSRQGNTEAF
TRBJ1-4	TRBV28	ASSPRRVANEKLF
TRBJ2-7	TRBV5-4	ASSLAWTSGSPVGFGEQY
TRBJ1-1	TRBV28	ASSFGQNTEAF
TRBJ2-7	TRBV10-1	ASSVDSGSGEQY
TRBJ1-1	TRBV5-1	ASSPSPDTEAF
TRBJ1-4	TRBV28	ASSFRKKLF
TRBJ1-3	TRBV5-1	ASSLGPYSPSPGNTIY